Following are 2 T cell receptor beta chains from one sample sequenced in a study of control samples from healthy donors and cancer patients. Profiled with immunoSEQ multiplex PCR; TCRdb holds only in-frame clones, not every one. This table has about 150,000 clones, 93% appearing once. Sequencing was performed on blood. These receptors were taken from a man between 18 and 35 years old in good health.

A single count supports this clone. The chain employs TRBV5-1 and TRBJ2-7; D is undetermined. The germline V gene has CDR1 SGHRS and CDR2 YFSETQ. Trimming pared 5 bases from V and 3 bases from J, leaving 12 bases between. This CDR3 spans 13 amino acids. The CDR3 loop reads CASSGPPIYEQYF. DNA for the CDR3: TGCGCCAGCAGTGGCCCCCCGATCTACGAGCAGTACTTC. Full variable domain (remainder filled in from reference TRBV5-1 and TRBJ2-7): KAGVTQTPRYLIKTRGQQVTLSCSPISGHRSVSWYQQTPGQGLQFLFEYFSETQRNKGNFPGRFSGRQFSNSRSEMNVSTLELGDSALYLCASSGPPIYEQYFGPGTRLTVT.

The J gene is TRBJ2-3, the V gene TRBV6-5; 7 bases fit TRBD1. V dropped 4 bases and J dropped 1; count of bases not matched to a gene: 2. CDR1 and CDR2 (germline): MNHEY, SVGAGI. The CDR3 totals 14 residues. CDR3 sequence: CASSSGTGTDTQYF. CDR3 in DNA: TGTGCCAGCAGTTCTGGGACAGGCACAGATACGCAGTATTTT.